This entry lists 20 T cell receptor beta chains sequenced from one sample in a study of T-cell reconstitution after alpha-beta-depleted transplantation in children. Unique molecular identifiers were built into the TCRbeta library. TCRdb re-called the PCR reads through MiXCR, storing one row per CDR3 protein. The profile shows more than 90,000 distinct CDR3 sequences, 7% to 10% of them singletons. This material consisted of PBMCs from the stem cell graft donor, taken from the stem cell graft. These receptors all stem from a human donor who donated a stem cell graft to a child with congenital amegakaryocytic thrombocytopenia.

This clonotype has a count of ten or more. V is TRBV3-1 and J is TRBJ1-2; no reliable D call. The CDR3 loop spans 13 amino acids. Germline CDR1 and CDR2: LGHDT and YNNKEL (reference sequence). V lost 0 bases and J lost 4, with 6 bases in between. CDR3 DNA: TGTGCCAGCAGCCAAGATTGGACCTATGGCTACACCTTC. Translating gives CASSQDWTYGYTF.

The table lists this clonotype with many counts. The CDR3 DNA reads TGCAGTATAGCCGGGCCCCAAGTCGCCGGTGAGCAGTTCTTC. This translates into CSIAGPQVAGEQFF. The V gene is TRBV20-1, the J gene TRBJ2-1; D unresolved. This CDR3 has 14 amino acids. The V end was cut by 8 bases, the J end by 9 bases, with 23 bases between. Germline V gives CDR1 DFQATT, CDR2 SNEGSKA (reference sequence).

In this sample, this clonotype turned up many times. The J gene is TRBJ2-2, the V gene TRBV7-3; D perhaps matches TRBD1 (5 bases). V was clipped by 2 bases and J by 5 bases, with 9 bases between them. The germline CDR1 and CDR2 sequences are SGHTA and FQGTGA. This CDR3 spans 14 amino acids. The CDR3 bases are TGTGCCAGCAGCTTAGACAGAGGAACCGGGGAGCTGTTTTTT. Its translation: CASSLDRGTGELFF.

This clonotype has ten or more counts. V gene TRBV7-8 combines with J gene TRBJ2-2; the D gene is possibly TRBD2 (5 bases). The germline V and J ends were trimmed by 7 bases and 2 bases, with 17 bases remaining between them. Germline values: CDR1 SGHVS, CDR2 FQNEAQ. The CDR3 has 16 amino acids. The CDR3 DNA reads TGTGCCAGCAACAAACCGGAACGACTAAACACCGGGGAGCTGTTTTTT. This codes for CASNKPERLNTGELFF. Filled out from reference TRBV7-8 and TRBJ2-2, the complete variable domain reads GAGVSQSPRYKVAKRGQDVALRCDPISGHVSLFWYQQALGQGPEFLTYFQNEAQLDKSGLPSDRFFAERPEGSVSTLKIQRTQQEDSAVYLCASNKPERLNTGELFFGEGSRLTVL.

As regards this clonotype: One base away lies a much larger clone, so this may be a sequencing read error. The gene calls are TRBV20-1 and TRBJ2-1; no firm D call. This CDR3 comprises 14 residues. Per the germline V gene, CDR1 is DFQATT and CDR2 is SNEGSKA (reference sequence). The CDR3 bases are TGCAGTGCTTCCGGGCCAGGCCCCTACAATGAGCATTTCTTC. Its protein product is CSASGPGPYNEHFF.

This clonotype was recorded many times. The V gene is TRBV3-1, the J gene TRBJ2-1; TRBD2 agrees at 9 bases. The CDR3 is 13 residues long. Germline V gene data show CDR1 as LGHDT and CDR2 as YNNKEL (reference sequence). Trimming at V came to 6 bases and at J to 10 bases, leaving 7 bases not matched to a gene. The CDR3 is CASRGSGGREQFF. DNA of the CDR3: TGTGCCAGCAGGGGCAGCGGGGGGAGGGAGCAGTTCTTC.

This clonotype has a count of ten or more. CDR3 sequence (DNA): TGCGCCAGCAGCCCGGGCGGGGCTAGCAGGTATCATGAGCAGTTCTTC. This sequence encodes CASSPGGASRYHEQFF. This chain uses TRBV5-1 with TRBJ2-1; possible D gene TRBD2, 6 bases. The CDR3 contains 16 residues. Germline CDR1 reads SGHRS; CDR2 reads YFSETQ. Between the trimmed V and J ends, which lost 4 bases and 8 bases, there was a span of 22 bases.

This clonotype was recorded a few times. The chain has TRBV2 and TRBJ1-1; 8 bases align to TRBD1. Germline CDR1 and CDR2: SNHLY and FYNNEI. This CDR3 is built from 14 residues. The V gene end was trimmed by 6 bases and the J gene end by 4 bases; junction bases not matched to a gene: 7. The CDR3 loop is CASSGSQGATEAFF. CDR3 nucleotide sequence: TGTGCCAGCAGCGGGTCGCAGGGGGCCACTGAAGCTTTCTTT.

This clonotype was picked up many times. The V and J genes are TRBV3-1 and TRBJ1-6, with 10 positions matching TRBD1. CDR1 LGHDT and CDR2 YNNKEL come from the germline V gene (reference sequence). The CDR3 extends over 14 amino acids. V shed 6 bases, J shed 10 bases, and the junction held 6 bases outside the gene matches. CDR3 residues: CASSPTGGLSPLHF. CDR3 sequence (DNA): TGTGCCAGCAGTCCGACAGGGGGCTTATCACCCCTCCACTTT.

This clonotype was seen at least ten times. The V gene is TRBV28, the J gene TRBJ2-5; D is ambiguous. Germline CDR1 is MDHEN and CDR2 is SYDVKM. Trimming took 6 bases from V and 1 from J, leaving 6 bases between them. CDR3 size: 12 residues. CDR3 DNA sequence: TGTGCCAGCAGGGCCAGCCAAGAGACCCAGTACTTC. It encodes CASRASQETQYF.

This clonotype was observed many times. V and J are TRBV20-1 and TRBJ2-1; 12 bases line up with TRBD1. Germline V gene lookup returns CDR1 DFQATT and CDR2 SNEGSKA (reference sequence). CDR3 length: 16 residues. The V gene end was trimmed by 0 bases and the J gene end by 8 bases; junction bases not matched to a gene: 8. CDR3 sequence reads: CSARDRGQGAVDEQFF. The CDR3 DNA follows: TGCAGTGCTAGAGATAGGGGACAGGGGGCCGTCGATGAGCAGTTCTTC.

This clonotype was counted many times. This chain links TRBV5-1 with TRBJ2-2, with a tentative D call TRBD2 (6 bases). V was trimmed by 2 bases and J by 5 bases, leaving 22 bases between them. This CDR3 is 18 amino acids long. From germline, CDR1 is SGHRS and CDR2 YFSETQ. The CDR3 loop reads CASSFGPPRGSGTGELFF. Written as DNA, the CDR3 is TGCGCCAGCAGCTTTGGCCCCCCTAGGGGAAGCGGGACCGGGGAGCTGTTTTTT.

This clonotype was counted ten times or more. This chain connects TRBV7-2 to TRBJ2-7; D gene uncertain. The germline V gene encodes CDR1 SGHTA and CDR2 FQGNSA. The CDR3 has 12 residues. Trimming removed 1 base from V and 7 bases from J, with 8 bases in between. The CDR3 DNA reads TGTGCCAGCAGCTTAGACGGGTGGGAGCAGTACTTC. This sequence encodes CASSLDGWEQYF.

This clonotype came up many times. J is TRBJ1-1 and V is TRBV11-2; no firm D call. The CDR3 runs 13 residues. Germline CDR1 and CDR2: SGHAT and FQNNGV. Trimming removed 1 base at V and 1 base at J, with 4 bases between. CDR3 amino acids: CASSLGWNTEAFF. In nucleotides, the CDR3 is TGTGCCAGCAGCTTAGGGTGGAACACTGAAGCTTTCTTT.

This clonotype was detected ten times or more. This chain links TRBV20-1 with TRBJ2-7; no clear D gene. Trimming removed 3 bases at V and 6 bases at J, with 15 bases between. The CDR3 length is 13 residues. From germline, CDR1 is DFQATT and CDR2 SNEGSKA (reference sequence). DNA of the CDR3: TGCAGTGCTAGGAAGGAATCCTTGGGCGAGCAGTACTTC. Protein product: CSARKESLGEQYF.

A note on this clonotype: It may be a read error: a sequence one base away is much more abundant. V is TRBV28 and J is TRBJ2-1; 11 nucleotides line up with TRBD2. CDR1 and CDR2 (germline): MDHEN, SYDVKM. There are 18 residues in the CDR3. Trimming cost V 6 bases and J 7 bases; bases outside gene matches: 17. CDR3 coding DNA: TGTGCCAGCAGGGCGCACCCGCAGCTAGCGGGAGGCTGGAATGAGCAGTTCTTC. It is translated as CASRAHPQLAGGWNEQFF.

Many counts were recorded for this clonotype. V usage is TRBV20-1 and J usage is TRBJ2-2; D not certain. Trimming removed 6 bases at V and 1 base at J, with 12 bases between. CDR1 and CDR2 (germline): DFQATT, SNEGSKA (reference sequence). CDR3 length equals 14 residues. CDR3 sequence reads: CSARHRRNTGELFF. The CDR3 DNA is TGCAGTGCGAGACACCGACGGAACACCGGGGAGCTGTTTTTT.

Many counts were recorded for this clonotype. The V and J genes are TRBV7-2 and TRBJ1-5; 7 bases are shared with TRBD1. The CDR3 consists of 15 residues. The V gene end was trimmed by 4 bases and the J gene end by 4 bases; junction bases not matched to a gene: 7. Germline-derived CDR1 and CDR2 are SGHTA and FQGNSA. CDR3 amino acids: CASSSRQGPNQPQHF. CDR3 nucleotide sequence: TGTGCCAGCAGCTCTAGACAGGGACCAAATCAGCCCCAGCATTTT.

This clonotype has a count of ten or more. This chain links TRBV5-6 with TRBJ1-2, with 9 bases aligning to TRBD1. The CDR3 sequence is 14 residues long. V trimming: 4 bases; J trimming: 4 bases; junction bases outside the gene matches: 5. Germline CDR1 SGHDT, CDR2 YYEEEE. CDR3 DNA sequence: TGTGCCAGCAGCCGGGACAGGGCCCGCTATGGCTACACCTTC. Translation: CASSRDRARYGYTF.

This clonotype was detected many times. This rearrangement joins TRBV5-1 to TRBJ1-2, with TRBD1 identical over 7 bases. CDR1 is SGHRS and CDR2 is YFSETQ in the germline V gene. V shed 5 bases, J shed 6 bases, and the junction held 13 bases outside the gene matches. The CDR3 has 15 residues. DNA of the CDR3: TGCGCCAGCAGAACCGGGACAGAGGACGTCCATGGCTACACCTTC. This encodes CASRTGTEDVHGYTF.